A single T cell receptor (beta chain) is shown here with its context. This sample stems from a study of blood T cell repertoires in COVID-19. The V end lost 5 bases, the J end lost 0 bases, and 7 bases lay between the germline ends. Germline V gene data show CDR1 as SGHNT and CDR2 as YENEEA. This CDR3 comprises 13 residues. Profiled with immunoSEQ multiplex PCR; TCRdb holds only in-frame clones, not every one. The data contain approximately 200,000 clones, roughly 84% of them singletons. The clonotype originates from a man aged 45 to 65 who had recovered from COVID-19. Sequenced sample: peripheral blood. The V and J genes are TRBV11-3 and TRBJ1-1; D not resolved. The CDR3 coding sequence is TGTGCCAGCAGCCTAAACGTGAACACTGAAGCTTTCTTT. This gives the protein CASSLNVNTEAFF.